The 17 T cell receptor beta chains in this list originate from one sample, sequenced in a study of T cell repertoires in cytomegalovirus infection. TCRdb re-called the reads through MiXCR, storing one row per CDR3 protein. The repertoire includes approximately 200,000 distinct CDR3 sequences, 28% of them detected once, and just over 30% sits in the top ten. Sequences were obtained from PBMCs. The origin of the receptors is a human donor in good health (CMV status not recorded). Some clones in this sample may be carry-over from other donors' samples.

CDR3 residues: CASSLDLGTSRRNEQFF. The CDR3 DNA is TGTGCCAGCAGCTTAGATTTGGGGACTAGCCGGAGGAATGAGCAGTTCTTC. The genes are TRBV11-2 and TRBJ2-1; 9 bases line up with TRBD2. V lost 0 bases to trimming and J lost 7 bases; unmatched junction nucleotides: 10. The germline V gene has CDR1 SGHAT and CDR2 FQNNGV. This CDR3 has 17 amino acids. Using reference TRBV11-2 and TRBJ2-1 for the parts outside the CDR3, the full variable domain is EAGVAQSPRYKIIEKRQSVAFWCNPISGHATLYWYQQILGQGPKLLIQFQNNGVVDDSQLPKDRFSAERLKGVDSTLKIQPAKLEDSAVYLCASSLDLGTSRRNEQFFGPGTRLTVL.

The J gene is TRBJ2-3, the V gene TRBV20-1; TRBD2 aligns across 7 bases. This CDR3 comprises 13 residues. Germline V CDR1 and CDR2: DFQATT, SNEGSKA (reference sequence). The CDR3 coding sequence is TGCAGCCCGGCGGGGGTTCTCACAGATACGCAGTATTTT. This translates into CSPAGVLTDTQYF.

In its sample, this clonotype was seen many times. The genes are TRBV7-2 and TRBJ2-5, with no clear D. The V end lost 1 base, the J end lost 7 bases, and 16 bases lay between the germline ends. The CDR3 consists of 15 residues. From germline, CDR1 is SGHTA and CDR2 FQGNSA. The DNA for the CDR3 is TGTGCCAGCAGCTTAGATGCTTCATCCATGGGGACCCAGTACTTC. It yields the protein CASSLDASSMGTQYF. Full variable domain (outside the CDR3, taken from reference TRBV7-2 and TRBJ2-5): GAGVSQSPSNKVTEKGKDVELRCDPISGHTALYWYRQSLGQGLEFLIYFQGNSAPDKSGLPSDRFSAERTGGSVSTLTIQRTQQEDSAVYLCASSLDASSMGTQYFGPGTRLLVL.

The chain is built from TRBV20-1 and TRBJ2-7; 13 positions agree with TRBD2. The CDR3 is 14 amino acids. Unmatched junction bases numbered 4, after V lost 1 base and J lost 7 bases. Germline V gene lookup returns CDR1 DFQATT and CDR2 SNEGSKA (reference sequence). CDR3 nucleotide sequence: TGCAGTGCTAGAGGACTAGCGGGGGGTGAAGAGCAGTACTTC. It yields the protein CSARGLAGGEEQYF.

The rearrangement uses TRBV15 and TRBJ1-5; D is undetermined. The germline CDR1 and CDR2 sequences are LNHNV and YYDKDF (reference sequence). The V end was cut by 1 base, the J end by 0 bases, with 13 bases between. This CDR3 has 17 residues. The CDR3 nucleotides read TGTGCCACCAGCAGAGCCGCTAGAACTTATAGCAATCAGCCCCAGCATTTT. This translates into CATSRAARTYSNQPQHF. Looking up the rest from reference TRBV15 and TRBJ1-5 gives the full variable domain: DAMVIQNPRYQVTQFGKPVTLSCSQTLNHNVMYWYQQKSSQAPKLLFHYYDKDFNNEADTPDNFQSRRPNTSFCFLDIRSPGLGDTAMYLCATSRAARTYSNQPQHFGDGTRLSIL.

This clonotype was picked up a small number of times. The V and J genes are TRBV5-6 and TRBJ1-1; D gene ambiguous. The CDR3 runs to 13 residues. The V gene lost 3 bases and the J gene lost 4 bases, with 10 bases spanning the gap. Germline CDR1 and CDR2: SGHDT and YYEEEE. Here the CDR3 reads CASSSGEGTEAFF. In DNA form, the CDR3 reads TGTGCCAGCAGCTCCGGGGAGGGCACTGAAGCTTTCTTT.

The rearrangement links TRBV20-1 to TRBJ2-1; 11 positions match TRBD2. V lost 6 bases, J lost 5 bases, and 6 bases stayed unmatched. This CDR3 region has 14 residues. The germline gives CDR1 DFQATT, CDR2 SNEGSKA (reference sequence). As DNA, the CDR3 is TGCAGTGCCATTAGCGGGGGGGCTGACAATGAGCAGTTCTTC. This gives the protein CSAISGGADNEQFF.

V and J are TRBV19 and TRBJ1-2; D uncertain. Trimming took 7 bases from V and 8 from J, leaving 11 bases between them. Germline V CDR1 and CDR2: LNHDA, SQIVND (reference sequence). The CDR3 loop spans 11 amino acids. The CDR3 loop is CASMAAGGYTF. CDR3 DNA sequence: TGTGCCAGTATGGCGGCGGGGGGCTACACCTTC. The full variable domain, completed using reference TRBV19 and TRBJ1-2, is DGGITQSPKYLFRKEGQNVTLSCEQNLNHDAMYWYRQDPGQGLRLIYYSQIVNDFQKGDIAEGYSVSREKKESFPLTVTSAQKNPTAFYLCASMAAGGYTFGSGTRLTVV.

The chain recombines TRBV20-1 with TRBJ2-5; D possibly corresponds to TRBD1 (7 bases). The CDR3 spans 10 residues. Germline CDR1 DFQATT, CDR2 SNEGSKA (reference sequence). CDR3 in amino acids: CAAGGETQYF. The CDR3 DNA is TGCGCCGCAGGGGGGGAGACCCAGTACTTC.

V usage is TRBV7-8 and J usage is TRBJ2-7; D gene ambiguous. CDR1 is SGHVS and CDR2 is FQNEAQ in the germline V gene. The CDR3 is 15 residues long. Trimming pared 2 bases from V and 0 bases from J, leaving 11 bases between. The CDR3 bases are TGTGCCAGCAGCTTATCCCGGTCCCGCTCCTACGAGCAGTACTTC. Amino acid sequence: CASSLSRSRSYEQYF.

CDR3: CASSLTTAGRGYGYTF. The CDR3 DNA reads as TGTGCCAGCAGTTTAACGACAGCAGGAAGGGGCTATGGCTACACCTTC. The chain is built from TRBV12-3 or TRBV12-4 and TRBJ1-2, with a tentative D call TRBD1 (5 bases). Trimming shortened V by 2 bases and J by 4 bases, and 17 bases separated the two germline ends. The CDR3 sequence is 16 residues long.

On this clonotype itself: A read error may be the cause here, since a much bigger clone is one base away. The V call is TRBV7-9, the J call TRBJ1-1; D remains ambiguous. Per the germline V gene, CDR1 is SEHNR and CDR2 is FQNEAQ (reference sequence). There are 13 residues in the CDR3. CDR3 loop: CASSLQPNTGAFF. The CDR3 DNA sequence: TGTGCCAGCAGCTTGCAGCCGAACACTGGAGCTTTCTTT. Using reference TRBV7-9 and TRBJ1-1 for the parts outside the CDR3, the full variable domain is DTGVSQNPRHKITKRGQNVTFRCDPISEHNRLYWYRQTLGQGPEFLTYFQNEAQLEKSRLLSDRFSAERPKGSFSTLEIQRTEQGDSAMYLCASSLQPNTGAFFGQGTRLTVV.

CDR3 region: CSVEFGEKLFF. CDR3 nucleotides: TGCAGCGTTGAGTTCGGGGAAAAACTGTTTTTT. V usage is TRBV29-1 and J usage is TRBJ1-4; D is unclear. The germline CDR1 and CDR2 sequences are SQVTM and ANQGSEA. The CDR3 runs to 11 residues. Trimming pared 3 bases from V and 8 bases from J, leaving 7 bases between.

This clonotype was detected only a few times. The chain uses TRBV11-2 and TRBJ1-2; TRBD1 matches at 9 bases. Trimming at V came to 3 bases and at J to 8 bases, leaving 7 bases not matched to a gene. Germline CDR1 and CDR2: SGHAT and FQNNGV. The CDR3 has 14 residues. CDR3 DNA sequence: TGTGCCAGCAGCTTTCCACAGGGGGCTGGAGGCTACACCTTC. Its protein is CASSFPQGAGGYTF.

This sequence joins TRBV7-6 and TRBJ2-2; D call uncertain. Germline CDR1 SGHVS, CDR2 FNYEAQ. Trimming cost V 3 bases and J 2 bases, with 7 bases left between them. The CDR3 is 14 residues long. The CDR3 nucleotides read TGTGCCAGCAGCTTTCGAGACAACACCGGGGAGCTGTTTTTT. This encodes CASSFRDNTGELFF.

This clonotype was seen a handful of times. The chain links TRBV29-1 to TRBJ1-1, with 7 bases lining up with TRBD1. The V segment lost 7 bases and the J segment 9 bases; nucleotides outside the gene matches: 17. The length of the CDR3 is 14 residues. Looked up from germline, CDR1 is SQVTM and CDR2 is ANQGSEA. Here the CDR3 reads CSGTTGAAASQAFF. CDR3 DNA sequence: TGCAGCGGCACTACAGGGGCCGCGGCCTCGCAAGCTTTCTTT.

This clonotype was recorded a few times. The rearrangement links TRBV15 to TRBJ1-1; no definite D call. Germline CDR1 and CDR2: LNHNV and YYDKDF (reference sequence). V was shortened by 5 bases and J by 6 bases, with 13 bases between the two germline ends. The length of the CDR3 is 13 residues. CDR3 in DNA: TGTGCCACCAGCTCCGGCCCGGGTGCTGAAGCTTTCTTT. It codes for CATSSGPGAEAFF.